The 32 T cell receptor beta chains reported below all come from one sample, sequenced in a study of long-term antiretroviral therapy in people with HIV (dated by TCRdb to about 2022). The immunoSEQ hsTCRB v3.0 assay was used at survey level resolution for TRB variable region sequencing. TCRdb's version of the immuneACCESS table is confined to in-frame rearrangements and falls short of the full clone set. An unresolved V gene accounts for under half of the shortfall where checked; the remainder is of unknown origin. The sample contains tens of thousands of clones, less than 90% of them found a single time. The ten largest clonotypes hold 6.2% of the sample. Sequenced material: unsorted PBMCs, taken 1 year after starting antiretroviral therapy. These receptors came from a man aged 18 to 29 with HIV.

V is TRBV27 and J is TRBJ2-7; no reliable D call. Germline V lookup: CDR1 MNHEY, CDR2 SMNVEV (reference sequence). V lost 0 bases and J 2 bases, leaving 8 bases between the germline ends. The CDR3 totals 14 residues. CDR3 amino acids: CASSLSGVPYEQYF. CDR3 nucleotide sequence: TGTGCCAGCAGTTTATCGGGTGTCCCCTACGAGCAGTACTTC.

The V gene is TRBV18, the J gene TRBJ2-1; 7 nucleotides align to TRBD2. Germline trimming cut 6 bases from V and 8 bases from J; bases unmatched to any gene: 16. The CDR3 spans 16 residues. Germline loops: CDR1 KGHSH, CDR2 LQKENI. The DNA of the CDR3 is TGTGCCAGCTCCTCGGCGGCGGGAGCCCACGGGGATGAGCAGTTCTTC. Its translation is CASSSAAGAHGDEQFF.

The V and J genes are TRBV5-4 and TRBJ1-1; perhaps TRBD1 as D (5 bases). The V gene's germline CDR1 is SGHNT and CDR2 YYREEE (reference sequence). The CDR3 consists of 11 residues. V lost 0 bases to trimming and J lost 8 bases, with 5 bases between them. As DNA, the CDR3 is TGTGCCAGCAGCTTGGGGACAGAAGCTTTCTTT. It yields the protein CASSLGTEAFF.

This sequence joins TRBV28 and TRBJ2-7; no definite D call. V was shortened by 6 bases and J by 3 bases, with 12 bases between the two germline ends. This CDR3 contains 13 residues. Germline CDR1 MDHEN, CDR2 SYDVKM. CDR3 nucleotides: TGTGCCAGCAGATCGGACCGGAGCTACGAGCAGTACTTC. Amino acids: CASRSDRSYEQYF.

The sample holds one count of this clone. The chain uses TRBV13 and TRBJ2-5, with a weak D call TRBD1 (6 bases). The DNA end is more similar to TRBJ2-7, so the J call may be wrong. This CDR3 is 17 amino acids long. The germline CDR1 and CDR2 sequences are PRHDT and FYEKMQ (reference sequence). The chain's CDR3 is CASSLETPVTGYSEQYF. The CDR3 nucleotides are TGTGCCAGCAGCTTAGAAACCCCGGTCACAGGGTATAGCGAGCAGTACTTC.

A single count supports this clone. The chain combines TRBV5-4 with TRBJ1-1, with D unclear. This CDR3 has 13 amino acids. V gave up 5 bases and J gave up 2 bases, with 10 bases separating them. Looked up from germline, CDR1 is SGHNT and CDR2 is YYREEE (reference sequence). The CDR3 DNA sequence: TGTGCCAGCAGGGGCAGAACAAACACTGAAGCTTTCTTT. Translated, it gives CASRGRTNTEAFF.

This clone was picked up a small number of times. The rearrangement joins TRBV27 to TRBJ1-1; 7 bases map to TRBD1. Looked up from germline, CDR1 is MNHEY and CDR2 is SMNVEV (reference sequence). The length of the CDR3 is 15 residues. Trimming took 0 bases from V and 4 from J; bases not matched to a gene: 5. CDR3 sequence reads: CASSLSPTGTTEAFF. The CDR3 DNA follows: TGTGCCAGCAGTTTATCGCCGACAGGGACCACTGAAGCTTTCTTT.

The rearrangement links TRBV5-1 to TRBJ2-5, with 8 bases that match TRBD1. The CDR3 spans 16 residues. The ends lost 2 bases at V and 2 bases at J; junction bases unmatched: 8. Germline CDR1 and CDR2: SGHRS and YFSETQ. In DNA form, the CDR3 reads TGCGCCAGCAGCTTATACCGGGACAGGCAACAAGAGACCCAGTACTTC. This sequence encodes CASSLYRDRQQETQYF.

This chain connects TRBV5-6 to TRBJ1-2; D might be TRBD1 (6 bases). CDR1 is SGHDT and CDR2 is YYEEEE in the germline V gene. V lost 3 bases to trimming and J lost 6 bases, with 15 bases between them. The CDR3 extends over 14 amino acids. Here the CDR3 reads CASSSDRPLDGYTF. CDR3 in DNA: TGTGCCAGCAGCTCTGACAGGCCTCTTGATGGCTACACCTTC.

This chain joins TRBV5-1 and TRBJ2-2; 10 nucleotides line up with TRBD1. The germline V gene has CDR1 SGHRS and CDR2 YFSETQ. CDR3 size: 16 residues. Trimming removed 2 bases from V and 4 bases from J; junction bases left unmatched: 5. CDR3: CASSFGGQGFTGELFF. As DNA, the CDR3 is TGCGCCAGCAGCTTCGGGGGACAGGGGTTCACCGGGGAGCTGTTTTTT.

V gene TRBV5-6 combines with J gene TRBJ2-7; 8 bases map to TRBD1. Germline V gene data show CDR1 as SGHDT and CDR2 as YYEEEE. The CDR3 is 14 amino acids. Trimming took 2 bases from V and 3 from J; bases not matched to a gene: 4. CDR3 coding DNA: TGTGCCAGCAGCTTCGGACAGGGAAGCTACGAGCAGTACTTC. It codes for CASSFGQGSYEQYF.

A word on this clone: A read error may produce the germline difference seen at one junction end. The chain carries TRBV20-1 and TRBJ1-2; D remains unclear. The CDR3 covers 10 residues. Germline CDR1 is DFQATT and CDR2 is SNEGSKA (reference sequence). The CDR3 DNA reads as TGCAGTGCTCGAGATACAGCCTACACCTTC. This encodes CSARDTAYTF.

The V call is TRBV7-2, the J call TRBJ2-1, with D uncertain. The CDR3 contains 16 residues. V shed 1 base and J shed 3 bases, with 13 bases lying between them. Germline CDR1 reads SGHTA; CDR2 reads FQGNSA. In DNA, the CDR3 is TGTGCCAGCAGCTTAGAGGGCAGGTTGCTCTACAATGAGCAGTTCTTC. Protein: CASSLEGRLLYNEQFF.

This clone turned up a few times. The CDR3 nucleotides are TGTGCCAGCAGCTTAGGTCGGGGCCGCGCTTACGAGCAGTACTTC. Amino acid sequence: CASSLGRGRAYEQYF. The chain employs TRBV7-9 and TRBJ2-7, with D perhaps given as TRBD1 or TRBD2 (5 bases each). Germline V CDR1 and CDR2: SEHNR, FQNEAQ (reference sequence). V lost 1 base and J 4 bases, leaving 14 bases between the germline ends. The CDR3 has 15 amino acids.

The chain is built from TRBV9 and TRBJ2-1; 10 bases fit TRBD1. Per the germline V gene, CDR1 is SGDLS and CDR2 is YYNGEE. The CDR3 spans 15 residues. The trim removed 5 bases at V and 6 bases at J, leaving 8 bases unmatched. The CDR3 protein is CASSRIGTGVNEQFF. The CDR3 DNA is TGTGCCAGCAGTCGTATCGGGACAGGGGTCAATGAGCAGTTCTTC.

The chain recombines TRBV7-2 with TRBJ2-5; tentative D call: TRBD2 (7 bases). The CDR3 contains 15 residues. Trimming took off 6 bases at V and 5 bases at J, with 19 bases between the two ends. The germline gives CDR1 SGHTA, CDR2 FQGNSA. The CDR3 is CASRPRGGPGETQYF. The CDR3 DNA reads as TGTGCCAGCAGACCAAGGGGGGGGCCGGGGGAGACCCAGTACTTC.

The chain combines TRBV6-1 with TRBJ2-7, with no clear D. The CDR3 spans 12 residues. V lost 10 bases and J lost 3, with 13 bases in between. Germline lookup yields CDR1 MNHNS and CDR2 SASEGT. CDR3 in amino acids: CATIVNRYEQYF. As DNA, the CDR3 is TGTGCCACCATCGTAAATCGCTACGAGCAGTACTTC.

V usage is TRBV9 and J usage is TRBJ1-3; perhaps TRBD1 as D (6 bases). The CDR3 totals 15 residues. Germline V gives CDR1 SGDLS, CDR2 YYNGEE. Trimming took 0 bases from V and 3 from J, leaving 10 bases between them. The CDR3 reads CASSVAGVGGNTIYF. The CDR3 bases are TGTGCCAGCAGCGTAGCAGGGGTGGGTGGAAACACCATATATTTT.

This chain links TRBV19 with TRBJ1-2, with no clear D. Looked up from germline, CDR1 is LNHDA and CDR2 is SQIVND (reference sequence). With 6 bases removed from V and 1 base from J, the gap between germline ends came to 6 bases. The CDR3 contains 12 residues. As DNA, the CDR3 is TGTGCCAGTAGCCTGGGTAACTATGGCTACACCTTC. Translated, it gives CASSLGNYGYTF.

CDR3 in amino acids: CASSPSPSPPYEQYF. The CDR3 DNA sequence: TGTGCCAGCTCACCATCGCCGTCTCCACCCTACGAGCAGTACTTC. The V and J genes are TRBV18 and TRBJ2-7; no definite D call. CDR1 KGHSH and CDR2 LQKENI come from the germline V gene. V was cut by 2 bases and J by 2 bases, with 13 bases left in between. The CDR3 totals 15 residues.

DNA for the CDR3: TGTGCCAGCAGTTTAGTCGGCGGGAGATTCTACGAGCAGTACTTC. It translates to CASSLVGGRFYEQYF. The chain couples TRBV27 to TRBJ2-7; TRBD2 matches at 7 bases. The germline CDR1 and CDR2 sequences are MNHEY and SMNVEV (reference sequence). The CDR3 runs to 15 residues. Trimming at V came to 2 bases and at J to 3 bases, leaving 7 bases not matched to a gene.

The V call is TRBV4-2, the J call TRBJ2-7, with no clear D. Germline loops: CDR1 LGHNA, CDR2 YNFKEQ. This CDR3 region has 13 residues. With 5 bases removed from V and 3 bases from J, the gap between germline ends came to 11 bases. The CDR3 is CASSFGPNYEQYF. Here the CDR3 DNA reads TGTGCCAGCAGCTTTGGACCCAACTACGAGCAGTACTTC.

This rearrangement joins TRBV5-1 to TRBJ2-2; D gene uncertain. Germline loops: CDR1 SGHRS, CDR2 YFSETQ. The CDR3 covers 18 residues. Trimming shortened V by 3 bases and J by 5 bases, and 23 bases separated the two germline ends. The CDR3 here is CASSSAPDRISLTGELFF. As DNA, the CDR3 is TGCGCCAGCAGCTCTGCTCCTGATAGAATTTCGTTAACCGGGGAGCTGTTTTTT. Based on the CDR3 plus reference TRBV5-1 and TRBJ2-2, the full variable domain is KAGVTQTPRYLIKTRGQQVTLSCSPISGHRSVSWYQQTPGQGLQFLFEYFSETQRNKGNFPGRFSGRQFSNSRSEMNVSTLELGDSALYLCASSSAPDRISLTGELFFGEGSRLTVL.

This clone has a handful of counts. This chain links TRBV27 with TRBJ1-2; no clear D gene. V lost 3 bases and J 4 bases, leaving 9 bases between the germline ends. The germline V gene has CDR1 MNHEY and CDR2 SMNVEV (reference sequence). The CDR3 covers 13 residues. The CDR3 nucleotides read TGTGCCAGCAGTTTCGGGCCCACCTATGGCTACACCTTC. As protein: CASSFGPTYGYTF.

This sequence joins TRBV7-6 and TRBJ1-5; 10 nucleotides align to TRBD1. CDR3 length: 18 amino acids. Germline trimming cut 0 bases from V and 1 base from J; bases unmatched to any gene: 6. The V gene's germline CDR1 is SGHVS and CDR2 FNYEAQ. The CDR3 sequence: CASSLAPDRGLSNQPQHF. CDR3 bases: TGTGCCAGCAGCTTAGCGCCTGACAGGGGGCTAAGCAATCAGCCCCAGCATTTT.

CDR3 in DNA: TGTGCCAGCAGTGAATTCAGTGGGCAGTACTATGGCTACACCTTC. Protein sequence: CASSEFSGQYYGYTF. The genes are TRBV6-1 and TRBJ1-2; the D is unclear. Trimming pared 2 bases from V and 3 bases from J, leaving 13 bases between. The germline CDR1 and CDR2 sequences are MNHNS and SASEGT. This CDR3 region has 15 residues.

The chain combines TRBV5-6 with TRBJ2-2; D might be TRBD2 (5 bases). Germline lookup yields CDR1 SGHDT and CDR2 YYEEEE. V lost 4 bases and J 5 bases, leaving 18 bases between the germline ends. CDR3 length equals 16 residues. The CDR3 loop is CASSLRLPLLTGELFF. CDR3 DNA sequence: TGTGCCAGCAGCCTTAGACTACCCCTGCTAACCGGGGAGCTGTTTTTT.

J is TRBJ1-1 and V is TRBV5-4; TRBD1 might be the D (6 bases). The CDR3 covers 15 residues. The V gene's germline CDR1 is SGHNT and CDR2 YYREEE (reference sequence). With 4 bases removed from V and 6 bases from J, the gap between germline ends came to 19 bases. In DNA form, the CDR3 reads TGTGCCAGCAGCCCCCTCCGGGGGGCGGGGGCTGAAGCTTTCTTT. Protein sequence: CASSPLRGAGAEAFF.

The genes are TRBV27 and TRBJ1-1, with D possibly matching TRBD1 (5 bases). Germline CDR1 MNHEY, CDR2 SMNVEV (reference sequence). The V and J ends lost 6 bases and 5 bases respectively, with 10 bases between them. The CDR3 contains 12 residues. The CDR3 reads CASRGGHTEAFF. CDR3 in DNA: TGTGCCAGCAGGGGAGGACATACTGAAGCTTTCTTT.

This rearrangement joins TRBV11-2 to TRBJ2-7; D is unclear. V shed 4 bases and J shed 2 bases, with 12 bases lying between them. Germline lookup yields CDR1 SGHAT and CDR2 FQNNGV. The CDR3 totals 14 residues. The CDR3 nucleotides read TGTGCCAGCAGCTCCAGCGTCTTTACCTACGAGCAGTACTTC. It is translated as CASSSSVFTYEQYF.

The chain links TRBV25-1 to TRBJ1-2, with no clear D. V shed 4 bases and J shed 4 bases, with 10 bases lying between them. This CDR3 is built from 13 residues. Germline lookup yields CDR1 MGHDK and CDR2 SYGVNS. The CDR3 spells CASSGQLLYGYTF. For the CDR3, the DNA is TGTGCCAGCAGTGGACAACTCCTCTATGGCTACACCTTC.

This chain links TRBV27 with TRBJ1-1; no reliable D call. With 6 bases removed from V and 2 bases from J, the gap between germline ends came to 4 bases. From germline, CDR1 is MNHEY and CDR2 SMNVEV (reference sequence). This CDR3 has 11 residues. The chain's CDR3 is CASRGNTEAFF. CDR3 nucleotides: TGTGCCAGCAGGGGTAACACTGAAGCTTTCTTT.